The 10 T cell receptor beta chains in this list originate from one sample, sequenced in a study of T cell responses to AZD1222 COVID-19 vaccine. Some clones are missing from TCRdb's copy, which holds only in-frame ones; the method was immunoSEQ multiplex PCR. Of about 140,000 clones listed, 80% to 95% are singletons. Sequences were derived from peripheral blood, sampled 28 days after the second AZD1222 dose. Source of these receptors: an adult who received the AZD1222 COVID-19 vaccine.

V gene TRBV27 combines with J gene TRBJ1-6; D gene ambiguous. Looked up from germline, CDR1 is MNHEY and CDR2 is SMNVEV (reference sequence). This CDR3 has 16 amino acids. Deletions cut 0 bases from V and 2 bases from J, with 8 bases between. The CDR3 DNA follows: TGTGCCAGCAGTTTATCCAGCCGCACCTATAATTCACCCCTCCACTTT. Its translation: CASSLSSRTYNSPLHF.

V and J are TRBV27 and TRBJ2-3, with 7 bases matching TRBD1. Germline CDR1 reads MNHEY; CDR2 reads SMNVEV (reference sequence). The CDR3 extends over 12 amino acids. J lost 10 bases, V lost 4 bases, and 5 bases had no gene match. Here the CDR3 DNA reads TGTGCCAGCAGTTCGACAGGGAAGGCGCAGTATTTT. It codes for CASSSTGKAQYF.

The V and J genes are TRBV27 and TRBJ1-5, with 8 bases lining up with TRBD1. V shed 3 bases and J 7 bases; nucleotides not matched to a gene: 8. The CDR3 totals 15 residues. From germline, CDR1 is MNHEY and CDR2 SMNVEV (reference sequence). This chain's CDR3 is CASSFSGQGTQPQHF. CDR3 DNA sequence: TGTGCCAGCAGTTTTTCCGGACAGGGAACCCAGCCCCAGCATTTT.

The chain couples TRBV20-1 to TRBJ2-7; D uncertain. Germline CDR1 is DFQATT and CDR2 is SNEGSKA (reference sequence). Trimming cost V 5 bases and J 4 bases, with 9 bases left between them. The CDR3 loop spans 11 amino acids. The CDR3 region is CSALSEYEQYF. CDR3 in DNA: TGCAGTGCTCTATCCGAATACGAGCAGTACTTC.

This chain joins TRBV27 and TRBJ2-2; TRBD2 matches 9 bases. The CDR3 contains 18 residues. J gave up 3 bases and V 3 bases, and 11 bases lay outside the gene matches. Germline CDR1 and CDR2: MNHEY and SMNVEV (reference sequence). The CDR3 reads CASSFPPRGGRDTGELFF. CDR3 DNA sequence: TGTGCCAGCAGTTTTCCCCCGCGGGGGGGCAGGGACACCGGGGAGCTGTTTTTT.

The chain recombines TRBV6-5 with TRBJ2-7; no firm D call. The V end was cut by 7 bases, the J end by 8 bases, with 12 bases between. Germline V gene data show CDR1 as MNHEY and CDR2 as SVGAGI. This CDR3 is built from 11 residues. The CDR3 sequence: CASTDNLQQYF. In DNA form, the CDR3 reads TGTGCCAGCACCGACAACCTCCAGCAGTACTTC.

The DNA for the CDR3 is TGTGCCAGCAGCCCTCTGGGTGGGGCCGGGGAGCTGTTTTTT. It translates to CASSPLGGAGELFF. The chain recombines TRBV11-3 with TRBJ2-2, with D unresolved. This CDR3 comprises 14 residues. Germline CDR1 is SGHNT and CDR2 is YENEEA. The germline V and J ends were trimmed by 5 bases and 6 bases, with 13 bases remaining between them.

The chain recombines TRBV11-3 with TRBJ2-3; D uncertain. Trimming removed 5 bases at V and 7 bases at J, with 13 bases between. The germline gives CDR1 SGHNT, CDR2 YENEEA. This CDR3 comprises 13 residues. CDR3 amino acids: CASSLSVTHTQYF. As DNA, the CDR3 is TGTGCCAGCAGCCTCTCAGTGACGCATACGCAGTATTTT.

This clone was recorded a few times. This sequence joins TRBV2 and TRBJ1-1; no clear D gene. The germline V and J ends were trimmed by 2 bases and 10 bases, with 14 bases remaining between them. CDR3 length: 13 amino acids. In germline, CDR1 is SNHLY, CDR2 FYNNEI. The CDR3 spells CASSEMVGLGAFF. The CDR3 DNA is TGTGCCAGCAGTGAAATGGTAGGGTTGGGAGCTTTCTTT.

This chain connects TRBV6-5 to TRBJ2-1, with D tentatively TRBD1 (6 bases). Germline CDR1 MNHEY, CDR2 SVGAGI. The CDR3 length is 14 residues. The V end was cut by 0 bases, the J end by 8 bases, with 11 bases between. The CDR3 DNA reads as TGTGCCAGCAGTTACTCACATCCAGGGGATGAGCAGTTCTTC. It specifies CASSYSHPGDEQFF.